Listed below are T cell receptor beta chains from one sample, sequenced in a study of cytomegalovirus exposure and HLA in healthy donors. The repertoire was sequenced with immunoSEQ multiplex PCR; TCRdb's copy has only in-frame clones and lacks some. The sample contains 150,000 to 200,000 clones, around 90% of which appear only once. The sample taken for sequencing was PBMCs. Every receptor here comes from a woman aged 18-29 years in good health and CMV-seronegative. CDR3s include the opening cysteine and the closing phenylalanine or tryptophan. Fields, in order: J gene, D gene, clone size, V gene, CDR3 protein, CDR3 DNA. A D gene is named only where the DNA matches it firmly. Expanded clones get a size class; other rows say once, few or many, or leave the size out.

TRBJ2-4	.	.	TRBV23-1	CASSPARLAKNIQYF	TGCGCCAGCAGTCCGGCGAGGCTAGCCAAAAACATTCAGTACTTC
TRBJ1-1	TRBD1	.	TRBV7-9	CASSFPVTGLFDF	TGTGCCAGCAGCTTTCCTGTGACAGGGCTCTTTGACTTT
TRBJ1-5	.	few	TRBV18	CASSKEVHQPQHF	TGTGCCAGCTCAAAGGAGGTTCATCAGCCCCAGCATTTT
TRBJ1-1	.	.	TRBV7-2	CASSSGLRNTEAFF	TGTGCCAGCAGCTCGGGACTGCGGAACACTGAAGCTTTCTTT
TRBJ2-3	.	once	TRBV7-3	CASSLGLHSYTDTQYF	TGTGCCAGCAGCTTAGGACTCCACTCCTACACAGATACGCAGTATTTT
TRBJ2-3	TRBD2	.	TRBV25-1	CASSGASGTWGTDTQYF	TGTGCCAGCAGTGGAGCTAGCGGGACCTGGGGCACAGATACGCAGTATTTT
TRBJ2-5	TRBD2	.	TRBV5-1	CASSLLGLAGTQETQYF	TGCGCCAGCAGCCTGCTCGGACTAGCGGGGACCCAAGAGACCCAGTACTTC
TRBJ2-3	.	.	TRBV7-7	CASSAGWTDTQYF	TGTGCTAGCAGCGCGGGGTGGACAGATACGCAGTATTTT
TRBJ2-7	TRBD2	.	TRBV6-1	CASSSRDYLAYEQYF	TGTGCCAGCAGTTCCCGGGACTATCTCGCCTACGAGCAGTACTTC
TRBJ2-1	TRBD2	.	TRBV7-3	CASSLSGAGGKNEQFF	TGTGCCAGCAGCTTAAGCGGGGCGGGAGGAAAAAATGAGCAGTTCTTC
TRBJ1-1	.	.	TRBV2	CASRIGQPNTEAFF	TGTGCCAGCAGAATCGGACAGCCGAACACTGAAGCTTTCTTT
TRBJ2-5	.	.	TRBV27	CASRTLGGQETQYF	TGTGCCAGCAGAACTTTAGGGGGTCAAGAGACCCAGTACTTC